The T cell receptor (beta chain) under discussion was sequenced for a study of CXCR3-negative and CXCR3-positive naive CD8 T cells. Study-level points and caveats: Naive cells with CXCR3 showed TRB CDR3s that were more hydrophobic than those in CXCR3-negative naive cells.

Researchers prepared the TRB cDNA libraries using 5' RACE with UMI labels. For each CDR3 protein, TCRdb gives one entry from its re-call of the 5' RACE reads, without DNA. The sample totals about 63,000 distinct CDR3 sequences. Remarks on this clonotype: Its antigen is undetermined.

The specimen sequenced was naive CXCR3+ CD8+ T cells from blood. Subset described: CD45RO-CCR7+CD27+CD95- naive CD8+ T cells expressing CXCR3 (TNR3+). The source is a human donor in good health. Some clones in this sample may be carry-over from other donors' samples.

The CDR3 spells CASKRDRSYGYTF. This sequence joins TRBV12-3 or TRBV12-4 and TRBJ1-2; the D gene TCRdb calls, TRBD1, cannot be checked with no DNA. CDR3 length equals 13 residues.